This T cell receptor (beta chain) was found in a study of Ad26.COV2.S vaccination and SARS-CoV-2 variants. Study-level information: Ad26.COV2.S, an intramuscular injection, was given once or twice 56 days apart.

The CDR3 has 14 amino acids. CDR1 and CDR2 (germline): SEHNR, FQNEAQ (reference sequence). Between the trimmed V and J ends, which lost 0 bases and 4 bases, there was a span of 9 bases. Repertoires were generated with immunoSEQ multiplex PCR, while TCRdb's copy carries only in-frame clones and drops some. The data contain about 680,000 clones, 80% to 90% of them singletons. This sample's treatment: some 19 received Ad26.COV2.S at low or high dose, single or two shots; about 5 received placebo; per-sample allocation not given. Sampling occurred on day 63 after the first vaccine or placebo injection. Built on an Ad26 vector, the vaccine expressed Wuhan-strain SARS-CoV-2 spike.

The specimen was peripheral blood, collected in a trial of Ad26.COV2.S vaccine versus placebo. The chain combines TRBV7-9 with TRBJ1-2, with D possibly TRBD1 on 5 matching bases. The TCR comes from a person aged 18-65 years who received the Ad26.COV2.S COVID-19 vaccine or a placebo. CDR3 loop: CASSLASGSYGYTF. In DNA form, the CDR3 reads TGTGCCAGCAGCTTAGCATCAGGGAGCTATGGCTACACCTTC.